This T cell receptor (beta chain) was captured by sequencing in a study of cytomegalovirus exposure and HLA in healthy donors. Turning to the study itself: Of the donors genotyped, approximately 400 in all, over 80% fell in the Caucasian-associated ancestry cluster. Overall study results and limits: The study flagged about 150 TCR beta chains as cytomegalovirus-associated.

Primers included in the PCR were 60 Vbeta and 13 Jbeta primers. TCRdb's copy holds only in-frame clones and misses some; the assay was immunoSEQ multiplex PCR. The table includes approximately 170,000 clones, roughly three quarters detected once. Looked up from germline, CDR1 is SGHNT and CDR2 is YYREEE (reference sequence). There are 14 residues in the CDR3. V trimming: 5 bases; J trimming: 3 bases; junction bases outside the gene matches: 8. At collection, donors were nominally healthy, but unrecorded immune exposures were probable. Remarks on this clone: Its antigen is not identified.

The chain is built from TRBV5-4 and TRBJ2-7; 7 bases line up with TRBD1. The sample taken for sequencing was PBMCs. The clonotype comes from a woman between 18 and 29 years old in good health and CMV-seronegative. CDR3 protein: CASRVAGTDYEQYF. The CDR3, as DNA: TGTGCCAGCAGAGTTGCAGGGACAGACTACGAGCAGTACTTC.